Below, 25 T cell receptor beta chains from the same sample are listed, as sequenced in a study of blood T cell repertoires in COVID-19. This table comes from immunoSEQ multiplex PCR, and its TCRdb copy is limited to in-frame clones, with some not included. The table includes roughly 200,000 clones, less than 85% detected once. Sequences were obtained from peripheral blood. Every receptor here comes from a man aged 50 to 59 who had recovered from COVID-19.

The rearrangement joins TRBV19 to TRBJ2-1, with 11 bases that match TRBD1. Germline assignment: CDR1 LNHDA and CDR2 SQIVND (reference sequence). This CDR3 has 18 residues. The junction had 12 bases not matched to a gene; V was cut back by 7 bases and J by 1 base. CDR3 nucleotides: TGTGCCAGTACTGCCGGGACAGGGGGACTCAGATCCTACAATGAGCAGTTCTTC. This codes for CASTAGTGGLRSYNEQFF.

The chain employs TRBV6-6 and TRBJ1-1, with D maybe TRBD1 (6 bases). The CDR3 extends over 13 amino acids. V dropped 8 bases and J dropped 7 bases, with 17 bases sitting between them. Germline assignment: CDR1 MNHNY and CDR2 SVGAGI (reference sequence). This chain's CDR3 is CASWTAYGNEAFF. DNA for the CDR3: TGTGCCAGCTGGACAGCCTACGGGAATGAAGCTTTCTTT.

The chain couples TRBV5-1 to TRBJ1-4; 7 nucleotides line up with TRBD1. This CDR3 has 16 residues. Germline V gives CDR1 SGHRS, CDR2 YFSETQ. Trimming at V came to 4 bases and at J to 7 bases, leaving 13 bases not matched to a gene. The CDR3 reads CASSPLMQGVREKLFF. CDR3 sequence (DNA): TGCGCCAGCAGCCCCCTGATGCAGGGGGTTCGTGAAAAACTGTTTTTT.

The genes are TRBV11-3 and TRBJ2-3; the D is unclear. Trimming removed 1 base from V and 0 bases from J, with 5 bases in between. The CDR3 is made up of 14 amino acids. The germline gives CDR1 SGHNT, CDR2 YENEEA. The CDR3 DNA reads as TGTGCCAGCAGCTTAGGGCAGAGCACAGATACGCAGTATTTT. Its translation is CASSLGQSTDTQYF.

The chain is built from TRBV30 and TRBJ1-3; D gene uncertain. V lost 0 bases and J lost 1, with 10 bases in between. Germline CDR1 is GTSNPN and CDR2 is SVGIG (reference sequence). This CDR3 region has 15 residues. The CDR3 reads CAWSVGGNSGNTIYF. DNA for the CDR3: TGTGCCTGGAGTGTAGGAGGGAATTCTGGAAACACCATATATTTT.

The chain links TRBV7-8 to TRBJ2-7; 9 positions agree with TRBD1. Germline trimming cut 5 bases from V and 5 bases from J; bases unmatched to any gene: 7. The germline V gene encodes CDR1 SGHVS and CDR2 FQNEAQ. This CDR3 has 14 amino acids. For the CDR3, the DNA is TGTGCCAGCAGCACCCACAGGGGGCCGGACGAGCAGTACTTC. It translates to CASSTHRGPDEQYF.

The chain carries TRBV20-1 and TRBJ2-1, with D perhaps TRBD1 (5 bases). This CDR3 is built from 16 residues. From germline, CDR1 is DFQATT and CDR2 SNEGSKA (reference sequence). Trimming removed 3 bases at V and 5 bases at J, with 20 bases between. The CDR3 DNA is TGCAGTGCTAGTTTCTGGGGCAGGGAAACAAACAATGAGCAGTTCTTC. Residues: CSASFWGRETNNEQFF.

Only one count was recorded for this clone. The V call is TRBV27, the J call TRBJ2-4; possibly TRBD2 for D (6 bases). CDR1 and CDR2 from the germline V gene are MNHEY and SMNVEV (reference sequence). V was pared by 2 bases and J by 0 bases, with 17 bases between. This CDR3 spans 18 amino acids. The CDR3 here is CASSLGWGLGLAKNIQYF. The DNA for the CDR3 is TGTGCCAGCAGTTTAGGTTGGGGACTGGGTCTAGCCAAAAACATTCAGTACTTC.

The CDR3 bases are TGTGCCAGCAGCTCCGACCCGCTAGACCTGGGAGGCTACGAGCAGTACTTC. Translating it yields CASSSDPLDLGGYEQYF. V usage is TRBV5-5 and J usage is TRBJ2-7; tentatively, D is TRBD2 (6 bases). CDR3 length: 17 amino acids. The ends were cut back, 3 bases at V and 3 bases at J, with 22 bases in the middle. CDR1 is SGHKS, CDR2 YYEKEE, per germline (reference sequence).

The V gene is TRBV5-5, the J gene TRBJ2-3; D is unclear. This CDR3 spans 14 amino acids. V was trimmed by 9 bases and J by 0 bases, leaving 14 bases between them. The germline CDR1 and CDR2 sequences are SGHKS and YYEKEE (reference sequence). CDR3 bases: TGTGCCAACGCGGTGGAGCCCAGCACAGATACGCAGTATTTT. Protein product: CANAVEPSTDTQYF.

The V and J genes are TRBV3-1 (or the pseudogene TRBV3-2) and TRBJ2-1; no clear D. The CDR3 sequence is 14 residues long. CDR1 LGHDT and CDR2 YNNKEL come from the germline V gene (reference sequence). V was pared by 0 bases and J by 10 bases, with 13 bases between. The CDR3 is CASSQEPAGIEQFF. The CDR3, as DNA: TGTGCCAGCAGCCAAGAGCCCGCAGGCATAGAGCAGTTCTTC.

The chain recombines TRBV29-1 with TRBJ2-7, with 11 bases fitting TRBD2. The CDR3 contains 12 residues. Germline CDR1 and CDR2: SQVTM and ANQGSEA. Unmatched junction bases numbered 2, after V lost 7 bases and J lost 3 bases. This CDR3 reads CSAGLAGYEQYF. CDR3 in DNA: TGCAGCGCCGGACTAGCGGGCTACGAGCAGTACTTC.

The V gene is TRBV28, the J gene TRBJ2-2, with D perhaps matching TRBD2 (6 bases). The CDR3 totals 17 residues. Germline-derived CDR1 and CDR2 are MDHEN and SYDVKM. Trimming took off 2 bases at V and 1 base at J, with 14 bases between the two ends. Written as DNA, the CDR3 is TGTGCCAGCAGTTTACGAGGAGGGCTGCTGAACACCGGGGAGCTGTTTTTT. It is translated as CASSLRGGLLNTGELFF. Supplemented by reference TRBV28 and TRBJ2-2, the full variable domain reads DVKVTQSSRYLVKRTGEKVFLECVQDMDHENMFWYRQDPGLGLRLIYFSYDVKMKEKGDIPEGYSVSREKKERFSLILESASTNQTSMYLCASSLRGGLLNTGELFFGEGSRLTVL.

V is TRBV11-2 and J is TRBJ2-1; 13 bases line up with TRBD2. Unmatched junction bases numbered 11, after V lost 6 bases and J lost 3 bases. Per germline, CDR1 SGHAT and CDR2 FQNNGV. This CDR3 contains 18 residues. CDR3 sequence: CASSSGLAGNNLYNEQFF. The CDR3 coding sequence is TGTGCCAGCAGTTCGGGACTAGCGGGAAATAATCTCTACAATGAGCAGTTCTTC. Supplemented by reference TRBV11-2 and TRBJ2-1, the full variable domain reads EAGVAQSPRYKIIEKRQSVAFWCNPISGHATLYWYQQILGQGPKLLIQFQNNGVVDDSQLPKDRFSAERLKGVDSTLKIQPAKLEDSAVYLCASSSGLAGNNLYNEQFFGPGTRLTVL.

Worth noting for this clone: The same CDR3 is also encoded by other DNA sequences in this sample. This chain connects TRBV5-1 to TRBJ1-1; D perhaps matches TRBD1 (5 bases). Germline loops: CDR1 SGHRS, CDR2 YFSETQ. The CDR3 covers 14 residues. V was clipped by 1 base and J by 2 bases, with 9 bases between them. The CDR3 coding sequence is TGCGCCAGCAGCTTGTCGCAGGGTAACACTGAAGCTTTCTTT. It is translated as CASSLSQGNTEAFF.

This chain connects TRBV5-1 to TRBJ2-7; D might be TRBD2 (6 bases). Trimming removed 5 bases from V and 5 bases from J, with 14 bases in between. CDR1 is SGHRS and CDR2 is YFSETQ in the germline V gene. This CDR3 region has 13 residues. This chain's CDR3 is CASRDPGEHEQYF. As DNA, the CDR3 is TGCGCCAGCAGGGACCCGGGAGAGCACGAGCAGTACTTC.

The chain has TRBV19 and TRBJ2-1, with a weak D call TRBD1 (6 bases). V lost 6 bases and J lost 7, with 19 bases in between. In germline, CDR1 is LNHDA, CDR2 SQIVND (reference sequence). This CDR3 has 15 residues. CDR3 amino acids: CASSYTGYLGNEQFF. The CDR3 nucleotides read TGTGCCAGTAGCTACACAGGGTACCTCGGAAATGAGCAGTTCTTC.

The chain joins TRBV5-1 to TRBJ2-7; TRBD1 matches 9 bases. V lost 1 base, J lost 0 bases, and 5 bases stayed unmatched. This CDR3 has 16 amino acids. Germline CDR1 reads SGHRS; CDR2 reads YFSETQ. In DNA, the CDR3 is TGCGCCAGCAGCTTGATCGGACAGGGGAGCTCCTACGAGCAGTACTTC. It encodes CASSLIGQGSSYEQYF. Looking up the rest from reference TRBV5-1 and TRBJ2-7 gives the full variable domain: KAGVTQTPRYLIKTRGQQVTLSCSPISGHRSVSWYQQTPGQGLQFLFEYFSETQRNKGNFPGRFSGRQFSNSRSEMNVSTLELGDSALYLCASSLIGQGSSYEQYFGPGTRLTVT.

In nucleotides, the CDR3 is TGTGCCAGCAGCCGGAAATTGTTCCCGGAGACTGAAGCTTTCTTT. Protein sequence: CASSRKLFPETEAFF. The chain carries TRBV11-1 and TRBJ1-1; D gene unclear. CDR1 is SGHAT and CDR2 is FQDESV in the germline V gene (reference sequence). The CDR3 has 15 residues. The V end was cut by 5 bases, the J end by 5 bases, with 18 bases between.

This clone was seen at least ten times. The CDR3 spells CASSLDPGEGYTF. CDR3 DNA: TGTGCCAGCAGCTTAGACCCGGGGGAGGGCTACACCTTC. The rearrangement links TRBV11-2 to TRBJ1-2, with D possibly matching TRBD1 (5 bases). The CDR3 has 13 amino acids. Germline loops: CDR1 SGHAT, CDR2 FQNNGV. The germline V and J ends were trimmed by 0 bases and 8 bases, with 10 bases remaining between them.

The gene calls are TRBV19 and TRBJ1-5; 9 bases agree with TRBD1. There are 16 residues in the CDR3. The germline V gene has CDR1 LNHDA and CDR2 SQIVND (reference sequence). V lost 11 bases, J lost 2 bases, and 13 bases stayed unmatched. The CDR3 DNA reads TGTGCCCCTCCCAGACAGGGGGAGGTTGGCAATCAGCCCCAGCATTTT. This gives the protein CAPPRQGEVGNQPQHF.

This clone was picked up a small number of times. The rearrangement uses TRBV11-1 and TRBJ1-2; D gene unclear. The CDR3 covers 12 residues. Germline CDR1 and CDR2: SGHAT and FQDESV (reference sequence). Trimming removed 8 bases at V and 5 bases at J, with 12 bases between. CDR3 nucleotides: TGTGCCAGCTCCGCTACCCCTTATGGCTACACCTTC. It is translated as CASSATPYGYTF.

The chain links TRBV5-4 to TRBJ1-6, with TRBD1 as a possible D gene (6 bases). V gave up 1 base and J gave up 8 bases, with 10 bases separating them. Germline lookup yields CDR1 SGHNT and CDR2 YYREEE (reference sequence). The CDR3 totals 14 residues. As DNA, the CDR3 is TGTGCCAGCAGCTTGCAGGGGAGGGATTCACCCCTCCACTTT. Translation: CASSLQGRDSPLHF.

The chain links TRBV5-3 to TRBJ2-1; the D gene is possibly TRBD1 (5 bases). TRBV5-3 is labeled an ORF, and its function is uncertain. V lost 1 base and J lost 2, with 22 bases in between. CDR3 length equals 19 residues. The CDR3 loop is CARSLRSSYGRQPYNEQFF. CDR3 DNA: TGTGCCAGAAGCTTGCGGAGTAGCTACGGTCGACAGCCCTACAATGAGCAGTTCTTC.

This chain joins TRBV3-1 (or the pseudogene TRBV3-2) and TRBJ2-7; 11 bases align to TRBD2. The CDR3 extends over 15 amino acids. Germline V gene sequence: CDR1 LGHDT, CDR2 YNNKEL (reference sequence). V lost 0 bases to trimming and J lost 4 bases; unmatched junction nucleotides: 2. In nucleotides, the CDR3 is TGTGCCAGCAGCCAAGATCCTAGCGGGAGGTACGAGCAGTACTTC. Its translation: CASSQDPSGRYEQYF.